The 22 T cell receptor beta chains listed next were all sequenced from one sample in a study of blood T cell repertoires in COVID-19. Libraries were prepared by immunoSEQ multiplex PCR; TCRdb keeps only in-frame clonotypes and omits some of them. The table has 150,000 to 200,000 clones, around 86% seen once. The sequenced sample was peripheral blood. The receptor source for this set is a man aged 18 to 30 with acute or convalescent COVID-19.

This chain uses TRBV4-1 with TRBJ1-2; 8 positions match TRBD1. Germline assignment: CDR1 MGHRA and CDR2 YSYEKL. This CDR3 comprises 14 residues. The V gene end was trimmed by 2 bases and the J gene end by 6 bases; junction bases not matched to a gene: 5. In DNA, the CDR3 is TGCGCCAGCAGCCAAAGGGGGACAGGCAATGGCTACACCTTC. It codes for CASSQRGTGNGYTF.

The gene calls are TRBV5-1 and TRBJ2-3, with D maybe TRBD2 (5 bases). The germline gives CDR1 SGHRS, CDR2 YFSETQ. The CDR3 has 15 residues. Trimming shortened V by 0 bases and J by 1 base, and 9 bases separated the two germline ends. CDR3 region: CASSLARRGTDTQYF. The CDR3 nucleotides are TGCGCCAGCAGCTTGGCCCGGCGGGGCACAGATACGCAGTATTTT.

The rearrangement links TRBV19 to TRBJ2-3; 7 nucleotides match TRBD2. Per germline, CDR1 LNHDA and CDR2 SQIVND (reference sequence). CDR3 length equals 16 residues. V lost 6 bases, J lost 2 bases, and 11 bases stayed unmatched. The CDR3 nucleotides read TGTGCCAGTAGGGGATCTAGCGGCCATTTCACAGATACGCAGTATTTT. It encodes CASRGSSGHFTDTQYF.

This clone was detected only a few times. The J gene is TRBJ2-3, the V gene TRBV11-1; TRBD1 matches at 8 bases. The CDR3 length is 14 residues. CDR1 and CDR2 (germline): SGHAT, FQDESV (reference sequence). V dropped 1 base and J dropped 5; count of bases not matched to a gene: 2. For the CDR3, the DNA is TGTGCCAGCAGCTTAGTCAGGGGGCGAGATACGCAGTATTTT. Its translation is CASSLVRGRDTQYF. The entire variable domain, with the rest obtained from reference TRBV11-1 and TRBJ2-3, is as follows: EAEVAQSPRYKITEKSQAVAFWCDPISGHATLYWYRQILGQGPELLVQFQDESVVDDSQLPKDRFSAERLKGVDSTLKIQPAELGDSAMYLCASSLVRGRDTQYFGPGTRLTVL.

In regard to this clone: Additional DNA sequences in this sample encode the identical CDR3. This chain links TRBV19 with TRBJ1-5; 9 bases map to TRBD1. CDR1 and CDR2 (germline): LNHDA, SQIVND (reference sequence). V lost 3 bases to trimming and J lost 6 bases; unmatched junction nucleotides: 0. The CDR3 length is 13 residues. The CDR3 region has the DNA TGTGCCAGTAGTATGGACAGGGGTCAGCCCCAGCATTTT. Translated: CASSMDRGQPQHF. Looking up the rest from reference TRBV19 and TRBJ1-5 gives the full variable domain: DGGITQSPKYLFRKEGQNVTLSCEQNLNHDAMYWYRQDPGQGLRLIYYSQIVNDFQKGDIAEGYSVSREKKESFPLTVTSAQKNPTAFYLCASSMDRGQPQHFGDGTRLSIL.

The chain uses TRBV30 and TRBJ1-1, with a possible D match to TRBD1 (5 bases). CDR1 is GTSNPN, CDR2 SVGIG, per germline (reference sequence). Trimming pared 5 bases from V and 5 bases from J, leaving 12 bases between. CDR3 length equals 12 residues. CDR3 sequence reads: CAWDEGDTEAFF. CDR3 bases: TGTGCCTGGGATGAAGGGGATACTGAAGCTTTCTTT.

The V call is TRBV27, the J call TRBJ2-5; TRBD2 might be the D (7 bases). This CDR3 is 17 amino acids long. Germline values: CDR1 MNHEY, CDR2 SMNVEV (reference sequence). V shed 1 base and J shed 1 base, with 16 bases lying between them. CDR3 sequence reads: CASSLFSGGWVQETQYF. CDR3 coding DNA: TGTGCCAGCAGTTTATTCTCGGGGGGCTGGGTCCAAGAGACCCAGTACTTC.

The chain couples TRBV7-2 to TRBJ2-5; a possible D gene is TRBD1 (5 bases). This CDR3 is built from 14 residues. The V gene's germline CDR1 is SGHTA and CDR2 FQGNSA. V was pared by 2 bases and J by 1 base, with 8 bases between. The CDR3 DNA reads TGTGCCAGCAGCTTACGACAGTCCCAAGAGACCCAGTACTTC. The encoded protein is CASSLRQSQETQYF.

The CDR3 is CASSTGTSGTNEQFF. The CDR3 DNA sequence: TGTGCCAGTAGCACCGGGACTAGCGGGACAAATGAGCAGTTCTTC. The V gene is TRBV19, the J gene TRBJ2-1; 13 nucleotides agree with TRBD2. V was pared by 6 bases and J by 7 bases, with 6 bases of the junction left unmatched. The CDR3 length is 15 residues. Germline CDR1 is LNHDA and CDR2 is SQIVND (reference sequence).

The rearrangement uses TRBV10-2 and TRBJ1-2; D gene unclear. V lost 3 bases to trimming and J lost 4 bases, with 9 bases between them. This CDR3 comprises 13 residues. Per germline, CDR1 WSHSY and CDR2 SAAADI. The CDR3 DNA reads as TGCGCCAGCAGTGACGAGGGAGGCTATGGCTACACCTTC. Residues: CASSDEGGYGYTF.

This clone was seen just once. The V call is TRBV28, the J call TRBJ1-6; no clear D. Between the trimmed V and J ends, which lost 11 bases and 7 bases, there was a span of 15 bases. This CDR3 is 13 amino acids long. Germline V gives CDR1 MDHEN, CDR2 SYDVKM. CDR3 in DNA: TGTGCCGGCTTGAACAGTAGAAATTCACCCCTCCACTTT. Protein sequence: CAGLNSRNSPLHF.

The rearrangement uses TRBV10-3 and TRBJ2-2; D may be TRBD2 (5 bases). V shed 4 bases and J shed 1 base, with 10 bases lying between them. The length of the CDR3 is 15 residues. Germline values: CDR1 ENHRY, CDR2 SYGVKD. The CDR3 loop reads CAISGGYGNTGELFF. The CDR3 region has the DNA TGTGCCATCAGTGGAGGGTATGGGAACACCGGGGAGCTGTTTTTT.

This chain links TRBV2 with TRBJ2-3, with 9 positions matching TRBD1. The germline V gene encodes CDR1 SNHLY and CDR2 FYNNEI. This CDR3 comprises 15 residues. V trimming: 3 bases; J trimming: 1 base; junction bases outside the gene matches: 2. The CDR3 bases are TGTGCCAGCAGTGAGGGACAGGGTCGCACAGATACGCAGTATTTT. Residues: CASSEGQGRTDTQYF.

V gene TRBV5-5 combines with J gene TRBJ2-1; D perhaps matches TRBD2 (6 bases). The CDR3 spans 15 residues. V was shortened by 0 bases and J by 10 bases, with 17 bases between the two germline ends. Per germline, CDR1 SGHKS and CDR2 YYEKEE (reference sequence). DNA of the CDR3: TGTGCCAGCAGCTTGGACGTAGGGGTGGGGAGGGAGCAGTTCTTC. Translating gives CASSLDVGVGREQFF.

The chain joins TRBV6-6 to TRBJ1-6; D not resolved. The germline CDR1 and CDR2 sequences are MNHNY and SVGAGI (reference sequence). The V end was cut by 2 bases, the J end by 5 bases, with 7 bases between. The CDR3 spans 14 residues. CDR3 DNA sequence: TGTGCCAGCAGTTACGGCCAGGATAATTCACCCCTCCACTTT. The encoded protein is CASSYGQDNSPLHF.

The chain carries TRBV19 and TRBJ2-6, with 7 bases matching TRBD1. Germline V gene data show CDR1 as LNHDA and CDR2 as SQIVND (reference sequence). This CDR3 has 14 residues. V shed 9 bases, J shed 2 bases, and the junction held 4 bases outside the gene matches. The CDR3 DNA reads as TGTGCCAGCCGAGGGGGCGCTGGGGCCAACGTCCTGACTTTC. Amino acids: CASRGGAGANVLTF.

The chain carries TRBV12-3 or TRBV12-4 and TRBJ1-3; D call uncertain. The length of the CDR3 is 13 residues. Trimming removed 8 bases from V and 2 bases from J, with 10 bases in between. CDR3 sequence (DNA): TGTGCCAGCCTGACTCTAGCTGGAAACACCATATATTTT. Amino acid sequence: CASLTLAGNTIYF.

The chain joins TRBV15 to TRBJ1-1, with 7 bases aligning to TRBD1. The CDR3 loop spans 15 amino acids. The germline CDR1 and CDR2 sequences are LNHNV and YYDKDF (reference sequence). The V gene end was trimmed by 1 base and the J gene end by 1 base; junction bases not matched to a gene: 3. The CDR3 spells CATSRVQGRNTEAFF. The CDR3 nucleotides read TGTGCCACCAGCAGAGTACAGGGGAGGAACACTGAAGCTTTCTTT.

The rearrangement links TRBV11-2 to TRBJ2-3; D is uncertain. Germline V gives CDR1 SGHAT, CDR2 FQNNGV. This CDR3 region has 13 residues. The ends were cut back, 5 bases at V and 4 bases at J, with 10 bases in the middle. The CDR3, as DNA: TGTGCCAGCAGCCCCCCTACCGCAGATACGCAGTATTTT. This codes for CASSPPTADTQYF.

The V and J genes are TRBV18 and TRBJ2-1; D is unresolved. There are 13 residues in the CDR3. The germline CDR1 and CDR2 sequences are KGHSH and LQKENI. Deletions cut 2 bases from V and 9 bases from J, with 11 bases between. The CDR3 loop is CASSPGAAVEQFF. The DNA for the CDR3 is TGTGCCAGCTCACCAGGAGCAGCCGTTGAGCAGTTCTTC. Complete variable domain (other parts from reference TRBV18 and TRBJ2-1): NAGVMQNPRHLVRRRGQEARLRCSPMKGHSHVYWYRQLPEEGLKFMVYLQKENIIDESGMPKERFSAEFPKEGPSILRIQQVVRGDSAAYFCASSPGAAVEQFFGPGTRLTVL.

The chain has TRBV6-5 and TRBJ1-3; 9 bases fit TRBD1. This CDR3 region has 15 residues. After removal of 7 bases from V and 0 bases from J, the junction contained 4 bases not matched to a gene. CDR1 is MNHEY, CDR2 SVGAGI, per germline. The CDR3 region is CASNEDRGSGNTIYF. The CDR3 DNA reads as TGTGCCAGCAACGAGGACAGGGGCTCTGGAAACACCATATATTTT.

The chain combines TRBV19 with TRBJ1-5; 7 nucleotides line up with TRBD1. Per the germline V gene, CDR1 is LNHDA and CDR2 is SQIVND (reference sequence). The CDR3 is 15 amino acids. V lost 6 bases, J lost 0 bases, and 5 bases stayed unmatched. The CDR3 DNA sequence: TGTGCCAGTAGAGGGGGCGATTATAGCAATCAGCCCCAGCATTTT. Translating it yields CASRGGDYSNQPQHF.